Listed below are T cell receptor beta chains from one sample, sequenced in a study of blood T cells in healthy people across ages. TCRdb re-derived calls from the 5' RACE reads in MiXCR, one entry per CDR3 protein. This table holds hundreds of thousands of distinct CDR3 sequences, more than 20% found once. The source material was blood. The receptor set was obtained from a man in his sixties or seventies in good health. CDR3s include the opening cysteine and the closing phenylalanine or tryptophan. Each record gives: V gene, clone size, J gene, D gene, CDR3 protein, CDR3 DNA. D genes are given only for firm matches. Clone size is shown for a subset of rows, as once, few, many or a class of expanded clone.

v_call: TRBV7-2
clone_size: many
j_call: TRBJ1-4
d_call: .
cdr3_aa: CASSLDGGPGEKLFF
cdr3_nt: TGTGCCAGCAGCTTAGATGGGGGGCCGGGTGAAAAACTGTTTTTT

v_call: TRBV3-1
clone_size: .
j_call: TRBJ2-1
d_call: TRBD2
cdr3_aa: CASSPTSPNEQFF
cdr3_nt: TGTGCCAGCAGCCCGACTAGCCCGAATGAGCAGTTCTTC

v_call: TRBV9
clone_size: .
j_call: TRBJ2-2
d_call: TRBD1
cdr3_aa: CASSVDDRGSGELFF
cdr3_nt: TGTGCCAGCAGCGTAGATGACAGGGGGTCGGGGGAGCTGTTTTTT

v_call: TRBV6-6
clone_size: few
j_call: TRBJ2-5
d_call: .
cdr3_aa: CASSFGQVRGTQYF
cdr3_nt: TGTGCCAGCAGTTTTGGGCAGGTCCGGGGGACCCAGTACTTC

v_call: TRBV10-3
clone_size: few
j_call: TRBJ2-1
d_call: TRBD2
cdr3_aa: CAISESFGGIDHEQFF
cdr3_nt: TGTGCCATCAGTGAGTCCTTCGGGGGGATCGACCATGAGCAGTTCTTC

v_call: TRBV10-3
clone_size: few
j_call: TRBJ2-7
d_call: TRBD1
cdr3_aa: CAIKGQGGIGEQYF
cdr3_nt: TGTGCCATCAAAGGACAGGGCGGGATTGGAGAGCAGTACTTC

v_call: TRBV9
clone_size: many
j_call: TRBJ2-5
d_call: TRBD1
cdr3_aa: CASTRTGGLQETQYF
cdr3_nt: TGTGCCAGCACTAGGACAGGTGGGCTCCAAGAGACCCAGTACTTC

v_call: TRBV6-1
clone_size: .
j_call: TRBJ2-7
d_call: .
cdr3_aa: CASSERSLAHEQYF
cdr3_nt: TGTGCCAGCAGTGAACGTTCCCTTGCCCACGAGCAGTACTTC

v_call: TRBV6-1
clone_size: .
j_call: TRBJ2-1
d_call: TRBD1
cdr3_aa: CASSELGGAYNEQFF
cdr3_nt: TGTGCCAGCAGTGAACTAGGGGGCGCATACAATGAGCAGTTCTTC

v_call: TRBV29-1
clone_size: many
j_call: TRBJ2-5
d_call: TRBD2
cdr3_aa: CSVAGLAGETQYF
cdr3_nt: TGCAGCGTTGCGGGACTAGCGGGAGAGACCCAGTACTTC

v_call: TRBV6-2/TRBV6-3
clone_size: .
j_call: TRBJ2-7
d_call: TRBD2
cdr3_aa: CASSYVSSGRAEYF
cdr3_nt: TGTGCCAGCAGTTACGTGTCTAGCGGGAGGGCCGAGTACTTC

v_call: TRBV6-5
clone_size: .
j_call: TRBJ2-5
d_call: TRBD2
cdr3_aa: CASSPFAGGGETQYF
cdr3_nt: TGTGCCAGCAGCCCCTTTGCGGGAGGGGGAGAGACCCAGTACTTC

v_call: TRBV7-2
clone_size: .
j_call: TRBJ2-7
d_call: TRBD2
cdr3_aa: CASSERLAGYVEQYF
cdr3_nt: TGTGCCAGCAGCGAGCGACTAGCGGGGTATGTCGAGCAGTACTTC

v_call: TRBV12-3/TRBV12-4
clone_size: few
j_call: TRBJ2-3
d_call: .
cdr3_aa: CASRMGDTQYF
cdr3_nt: TGTGCCAGCAGAATGGGAGATACGCAGTATTTT

v_call: TRBV20-1
clone_size: .
j_call: TRBJ1-2
d_call: .
cdr3_aa: CSASRNRVGDGYTF
cdr3_nt: TGCAGTGCTAGCCGCAACAGGGTGGGAGATGGCTACACCTTC

v_call: TRBV27
clone_size: few
j_call: TRBJ2-7
d_call: TRBD2
cdr3_aa: CASSFSGSSYEQHF
cdr3_nt: TGTGCCAGCAGTTTCAGCGGGAGCTCCTACGAGCAGCACTTC

v_call: TRBV28
clone_size: .
j_call: TRBJ1-4
d_call: .
cdr3_aa: CASRGATNEKLFF
cdr3_nt: TGTGCCTCCAGGGGTGCAACTAATGAAAAACTGTTTTTT

v_call: TRBV12-3/TRBV12-4
clone_size: .
j_call: TRBJ2-2
d_call: .
cdr3_aa: CASSYSGPNTGELFF
cdr3_nt: TGTGCCAGCAGTTATAGCGGCCCGAACACCGGGGAGCTGTTTTTT

v_call: TRBV3-1
clone_size: few
j_call: TRBJ1-4
d_call: TRBD1
cdr3_aa: CASTETSGGGGKLFF
cdr3_nt: TGTGCCAGCACCGAAACATCAGGGGGCGGAGGAAAACTGTTTTTT

v_call: TRBV7-9
clone_size: .
j_call: TRBJ2-5
d_call: TRBD2
cdr3_aa: CASSLLSAGSQETQYF
cdr3_nt: TGTGCCAGCAGTCTTCTTTCAGCGGGGTCCCAAGAGACCCAGTACTTC

v_call: TRBV7-9
clone_size: .
j_call: TRBJ2-5
d_call: .
cdr3_aa: CASSLSEALGEQYF
cdr3_nt: TGTGCCAGCAGCTTATCAGAGGCCCTCGGAGAGCAGTACTTC

v_call: TRBV7-2
clone_size: few
j_call: TRBJ2-3
d_call: .
cdr3_aa: CASSPRTPGTDTQYF
cdr3_nt: TGTGCCAGCAGCCCCCGGACACCGGGCACAGATACGCAGTATTTT

v_call: TRBV6-2/TRBV6-3
clone_size: .
j_call: TRBJ2-5
d_call: .
cdr3_aa: CASSYSTGDQETQYF
cdr3_nt: TGTGCCAGCAGTTATTCGACAGGCGACCAAGAGACCCAGTACTTC

v_call: TRBV29-1
clone_size: few
j_call: TRBJ2-1
d_call: .
cdr3_aa: CSVGTGNEQFF
cdr3_nt: TGCAGCGTCGGGACGGGCAATGAACAGTTCTTC

v_call: TRBV2
clone_size: .
j_call: TRBJ2-3
d_call: .
cdr3_aa: CVSSEDGSDTQYF
cdr3_nt: TGTGTCAGCAGTGAAGACGGGTCAGATACGCAGTATTTT

v_call: TRBV7-3
clone_size: .
j_call: TRBJ1-2
d_call: .
cdr3_aa: CAGSQGREGYGYTF
cdr3_nt: TGTGCCGGCAGCCAAGGGAGGGAGGGCTATGGCTACACCTTC

v_call: TRBV7-9
clone_size: .
j_call: TRBJ2-1
d_call: .
cdr3_aa: CASSSRLTVNNEQFF
cdr3_nt: TGTGCCAGCAGCTCCAGACTGACAGTCAACAATGAGCAGTTCTTC

v_call: TRBV5-1
clone_size: .
j_call: TRBJ2-3
d_call: .
cdr3_aa: CTSSSGTLKRTQYF
cdr3_nt: TGCACCAGCAGCTCCGGGACACTAAAGCGGACGCAGTATTTT

v_call: TRBV20-1
clone_size: few
j_call: TRBJ2-5
d_call: TRBD2
cdr3_aa: CSAFPGGHQETQYF
cdr3_nt: TGCAGTGCTTTCCCGGGGGGGCACCAAGAGACCCAGTACTTC

v_call: TRBV29-1
clone_size: .
j_call: TRBJ1-2
d_call: .
cdr3_aa: CSGADFPWGYGYTF
cdr3_nt: TGCAGCGGTGCGGACTTCCCCTGGGGCTATGGCTACACCTTC

v_call: TRBV5-1
clone_size: few
j_call: TRBJ2-5
d_call: TRBD2
cdr3_aa: CASSLGPGGGQETQYF
cdr3_nt: TGCGCCAGCAGCTTGGGTCCGGGAGGCGGGCAAGAGACCCAGTACTTC

v_call: TRBV5-1
clone_size: many
j_call: TRBJ2-7
d_call: .
cdr3_aa: CASSLGWQPTYEQYF
cdr3_nt: TGCGCCAGCAGCTTGGGGTGGCAGCCGACCTACGAGCAGTACTTC

v_call: TRBV20-1
clone_size: few
j_call: TRBJ2-7
d_call: TRBD2
cdr3_aa: CSARDPSSGRYEQYF
cdr3_nt: TGCAGTGCTAGGGACCCCTCTAGCGGGAGATACGAGCAGTACTTC

v_call: TRBV20-1
clone_size: few
j_call: TRBJ2-2
d_call: TRBD2
cdr3_aa: CSARAGEGHVTGELFF
cdr3_nt: TGCAGTGCTAGAGCCGGGGAGGGCCACGTCACCGGGGAGCTGTTTTTT

v_call: TRBV11-2
clone_size: once
j_call: TRBJ2-1
d_call: .
cdr3_aa: CASSTYSGRQGEQFF
cdr3_nt: TGTGCCAGCAGCACTTATAGCGGCCGACAGGGTGAGCAGTTCTTC

v_call: TRBV5-4
clone_size: .
j_call: TRBJ2-2
d_call: TRBD2
cdr3_aa: CASNSASGTNTGELFF
cdr3_nt: TGTGCCAGCAACTCGGCTAGCGGAACGAACACCGGGGAGCTGTTTTTT

v_call: TRBV5-1
clone_size: .
j_call: TRBJ2-7
d_call: .
cdr3_aa: CASSLAWASPDYEQYF
cdr3_nt: TGCGCCAGCAGCTTGGCCTGGGCCTCCCCGGACTACGAGCAGTACTTC

v_call: TRBV2
clone_size: few
j_call: TRBJ2-7
d_call: TRBD2
cdr3_aa: CASSERTSGSLGYEQYF
cdr3_nt: TGTGCCAGCAGTGAAAGGACTAGCGGGAGCCTCGGCTACGAGCAGTACTTC

v_call: TRBV7-3
clone_size: .
j_call: TRBJ2-5
d_call: .
cdr3_aa: CASSEFLGETQYF
cdr3_nt: TGTGCCAGCAGCGAATTCTTGGGAGAGACCCAGTACTTC

v_call: TRBV3-1
clone_size: .
j_call: TRBJ2-7
d_call: .
cdr3_aa: CASSHGDLRTYEQYF
cdr3_nt: TGTGCCAGCAGCCATGGGGACCTTAGAACCTACGAGCAGTACTTC

v_call: TRBV5-5
clone_size: .
j_call: TRBJ2-3
d_call: .
cdr3_aa: CASSLVASSKDTQYF
cdr3_nt: TGTGCCAGCAGCTTGGTGGCTAGCTCGAAGGATACGCAGTATTTT

v_call: TRBV6-5
clone_size: few
j_call: TRBJ2-7
d_call: .
cdr3_aa: CASSYRTVGYEQYF
cdr3_nt: TGTGCCAGCAGTTACAGGACAGTAGGGTACGAGCAGTACTTC

v_call: TRBV10-1
clone_size: few
j_call: TRBJ2-7
d_call: .
cdr3_aa: CASTLRVKQYF
cdr3_nt: TGCGCCAGCACCCTAAGGGTTAAGCAGTACTTC

v_call: TRBV13
clone_size: few
j_call: TRBJ2-5
d_call: .
cdr3_aa: CASSRTQAREYF
cdr3_nt: TGTGCCAGCAGCCGAACCCAGGCTAGAGAGTACTTC

v_call: TRBV20-1
clone_size: few
j_call: TRBJ2-1
d_call: TRBD2
cdr3_aa: CSASSVSSGSYNEQFF
cdr3_nt: TGCAGTGCTAGCTCCGTGTCTAGCGGGAGTTACAATGAGCAGTTCTTC

v_call: TRBV20-1
clone_size: once
j_call: TRBJ1-5
d_call: .
cdr3_aa: CSARVPGNQPQHF
cdr3_nt: TGCAGTGCTAGAGTGCCTGGCAATCAGCCCCAGCATTTT

v_call: TRBV28
clone_size: few
j_call: TRBJ1-6
d_call: .
cdr3_aa: CASSVTENSPLHF
cdr3_nt: TGTGCCAGCAGTGTAACCGAGAATTCACCCCTCCACTTT

v_call: TRBV3-1
clone_size: few
j_call: TRBJ2-7
d_call: TRBD2
cdr3_aa: CASSQVAGYSYEQYF
cdr3_nt: TGTGCCAGCAGCCAAGTAGCGGGATATTCCTACGAGCAGTACTTC

v_call: TRBV7-2
clone_size: few
j_call: TRBJ1-1
d_call: .
cdr3_aa: CAGSPEGLGTEAFF
cdr3_nt: TGTGCCGGCAGCCCTGAGGGGTTGGGCACTGAAGCTTTCTTT

v_call: TRBV10-2
clone_size: few
j_call: TRBJ2-3
d_call: .
cdr3_aa: CASSGRVADTQYF
cdr3_nt: TGCGCCAGCAGTGGGAGGGTGGCAGATACGCAGTATTTT

v_call: TRBV27
clone_size: few
j_call: TRBJ2-7
d_call: TRBD2
cdr3_aa: CASSFSAGAYYEQYF
cdr3_nt: TGTGCCAGCAGCTTCTCGGCGGGAGCATATTACGAGCAGTACTTC

v_call: TRBV24-1
clone_size: .
j_call: TRBJ2-1
d_call: .
cdr3_aa: CATSVRGGEQFF
cdr3_nt: TGTGCCACCAGTGTAAGGGGCGGTGAGCAGTTCTTC